Sequencing of this T cell receptor (beta chain) was carried out in a study of CD8+ T cells in alopecia areata. CDR1 and CDR2 from the germline V gene are SQVTM and ANQGSEA. Trimming cost V 6 bases and J 1 base; bases outside gene matches: 4. This CDR3 region has 14 residues. It was cDNA, reverse transcribed from extracted RNA, that served as the sequencing template. Profiling relied on immunoSEQ multiplex PCR, and the TCRdb table lists in-frame clones only, not all of them. The table lists 65,000 to 90,000 clones, roughly 51% of them singletons, with 5.5% to 6.5% in the top ten. Overall study results and limits: Between patients, shared TCR sequences were less clear than in mice. This was possibly due in part to HLA diversity in the patient population. Scalp sequencing captures resident alphabeta T cells of normal skin too.

This clone has only a few counts. No antigen is known for it. Both peripheral blood and punch biopsies of lesional scalp skin were obtained from patients who had alopecia areata. Sorting of PBMCs yielded the CD4+ and CD8+ T cells. Sequencing was done on a sample of NKG2D-high CD8+ T cells sorted from blood. The receptor was derived from a human donor with alopecia areata. This chain links TRBV29-1 with TRBJ1-5; TRBD1 aligns across 9 bases. The CDR3 DNA is TGCAGCGTAGGGGACAGGGAGAGCAATCAGCCCCAGCATTTT. Translation: CSVGDRESNQPQHF. Looking up the rest from reference TRBV29-1 and TRBJ1-5 gives the full variable domain: SAVISQKPSRDICQRGTSLTIQCQVDSQVTMMFWYRQQPGQSLTLIATANQGSEATYESGFVIDKFPISRPNLTFSTLTVSNMSPEDSSIYLCSVGDRESNQPQHFGDGTRLSIL.